This is a list of T cell receptor beta chains from one sample in a study of T cells in Graves' hyperthyroidism and ophthalmopathy. Each CDR3 protein is one row after TCRdb ran MiXCR on the multiplex PCR reads. The sample lists about 600,000 distinct CDR3 sequences, roughly 15% occurring once. The sample comprised blood. Receptor source: a woman between 50 and 59 years old with Graves' ophthalmopathy. CDR3s include the opening cysteine and the closing phenylalanine or tryptophan. D genes are given only for firm matches. Clone size appears in some rows only: once, few, many, or a class for an expanded clone.

J gene,V gene,D gene,clone size,CDR3 DNA,CDR3 protein
TRBJ1-3,TRBV7-2,.,many,TGTGCCAGCAGCTTCGGGAGCTCTGGAAACACCATATATTTT,CASSFGSSGNTIYF
TRBJ2-1,TRBV7-9,TRBD2,few,TGTGCCAGCAGCCAGCGACTAGCGGGAGTTTCGAATGAGCAGTTCTTC,CASSQRLAGVSNEQFF
TRBJ1-5,TRBV2,.,many,TGTGCCAGCAGTGAATTGTCACAGTTGCGGGGCAATCAGCCCCAGCATTTT,CASSELSQLRGNQPQHF
TRBJ1-1,TRBV29-1,TRBD1,many,TGCAGCGCCGGATTGGGACAGGACACTGAAGCTTTCTTT,CSAGLGQDTEAFF
TRBJ1-1,TRBV28,.,many,TGTGCCAGCAGTTTACTTATTAACACTGAAGCTTTCTTT,CASSLLINTEAFF
TRBJ1-2,TRBV29-1,TRBD1,many,TGCAGCGTACAGGGGGCAGGTGGTGGCTACACCTTC,CSVQGAGGGYTF
TRBJ2-5,TRBV29-1,.,many,TGCAGCGTGGCACAGGGAGCCCAAGAGACCCAGTACTTC,CSVAQGAQETQYF
TRBJ2-5,TRBV6-1,.,many,TGTGCCAGCAGTTACAGCGGGTTTGAGACCCAGTACTTC,CASSYSGFETQYF
TRBJ1-5,TRBV20-1,.,few,TGCAGTGCTAGAGCAATGAGGGGGGCGAGCAATCAGCCCCAGCATTTT,CSARAMRGASNQPQHF
TRBJ1-2,TRBV30,.,many,TGTGCCTGGAGCATTTGGGGCAGGCCCCCCCAGGATAACTATGGCTACACCTTC,CAWSIWGRPPQDNYGYTF
TRBJ1-2,TRBV9,TRBD1,few,TGTGCCAGCAGCATTCGCCCCGGGACAGACCCGGTCTACACCTTC,CASSIRPGTDPVYTF
TRBJ2-1,TRBV18,TRBD2,many,TGTGCCAGCTCAGAACTAGCGGGAGGGCCCAGTGAGCAGTTCTTC,CASSELAGGPSEQFF
TRBJ1-6,TRBV30,.,.,TGTGCCTGGAGTGACACCCGGAGGGGTATGGATTCACCCCTCCACTTT,CAWSDTRRGMDSPLHF
TRBJ2-5,TRBV27,TRBD2,.,TGTGCCAGCAATGCAAGGACTAGCGGGAGTCGGGAGACCCAGTACTTC,CASNARTSGSRETQYF
TRBJ2-2,TRBV20-1,.,.,TGCAGTGCCTCGGACAGACGGAACACCGGGGAGCTGTTTTTT,CSASDRRNTGELFF
TRBJ2-1,TRBV24-1,.,.,TGTGCCACCAGTGTAGGGACTCTAGGAAGGCAAAGCTCCTACAATGAGCAGTTCTTC,CATSVGTLGRQSSYNEQFF
TRBJ1-1,TRBV4-2,.,.,TGTGCCAGCAGCCACCATAAGAACACTGAAGCTTTCTTT,CASSHHKNTEAFF
TRBJ2-1,TRBV5-1,TRBD2,many,TGCGCCAGCAGCTTGGTGTCCGGGACTAGCGTTTACAATGAGCAGTTCTTC,CASSLVSGTSVYNEQFF
TRBJ2-4,TRBV5-1,.,few,TGCGCCAGCAGTGGGGAGAGGATCGACATTCAGTACTTC,CASSGERIDIQYF
TRBJ2-7,TRBV3-2,.,.,TGTGCCAGCAGCCAAGATCGACTAGCGGTCCTCCAACCCCCTCCCTACGAGCAGTACTTC,CASSQDRLAVLQPPPYEQYF
TRBJ2-4,TRBV20-1,.,few,TGCAGTGCTAGAGCGGAAGACATTCAGTACTTC,CSARAEDIQYF
TRBJ2-7,TRBV7-3,TRBD2,.,TGTGCCAGCAGCATGGTAGCGGGAGACTCCTACGAGCAGTACTTC,CASSMVAGDSYEQYF